This T cell receptor (beta chain) was observed in a study of T cells in Graves' hyperthyroidism and ophthalmopathy. Based on clinical symptoms, serum thyroxine and TRAb, thyroid ultrasound and orbital computed tomography, diagnoses were reached. The blood sample dates from first hyperthyroidism diagnosis, preceding any ophthalmopathy symptoms. This clonotype was found many times. Trimming removed 2 bases from V and 4 bases from J, with 11 bases in between. The CDR3 covers 14 residues. The source material, RNA transcripts, was used to amplify TCR beta CDR3 regions. The HTBI primer set drove a first-round RT-PCR of the TCR CDR3. From the multiplex PCR reads, TCRdb called clonotypes with MiXCR, one entry per CDR3 protein. The sample carries 150,000 to 200,000 distinct CDR3 sequences, approximately 9% recorded once.

The source is a woman aged 18-30 years with Graves' hyperthyroidism that later progressed to Graves' ophthalmopathy. Sequenced: blood. The chain recombines TRBV12-3 or TRBV12-4 with TRBJ1-1; D call uncertain. The CDR3 loop is CASSLTGMGTEAFF. The CDR3 bases are TGTGCCAGCAGTTTAACGGGAATGGGCACTGAAGCTTTCTTT.